Each of the 19 T cell receptor beta chains below was sequenced from the same sample in a study of response to subunit inactivated influenza vaccine. TCRdb reprocessed the RT-PCR reads with MiXCR, giving one entry per CDR3 protein. The sample has 650,000 to 800,000 distinct CDR3 sequences, 11% to 15% seen once; the top ten hold around 7%. The source material was PBMCs from blood, sampled around two weeks before vaccination. These receptors were obtained from a man in his fifties or sixties who received an inactivated influenza vaccine.

This clonotype was observed many times. The chain recombines TRBV7-8 with TRBJ2-7; D is tentatively TRBD1 or TRBD2 (5 bases each). Trimming took off 0 bases at V and 5 bases at J, with 11 bases between the two ends. This CDR3 is 14 amino acids long. Per the germline V gene, CDR1 is SGHVS and CDR2 is FQNEAQ. CDR3 in amino acids: CASSLANGAHEQYF. In DNA form, the CDR3 reads TGTGCCAGCAGCTTAGCGAACGGGGCCCACGAGCAGTACTTC.

V is TRBV12-3 or TRBV12-4 and J is TRBJ1-5; D is ambiguous. V was cut by 3 bases and J by 4 bases, with 4 bases left in between. The CDR3 is 12 amino acids. The CDR3 region has the DNA TGTGCCAGCAGTTTTTATAATCAGCCCCAGCATTTT. It translates to CASSFYNQPQHF.

This clonotype was recorded at least ten times. This sequence joins TRBV12-3 or TRBV12-4 and TRBJ2-7, with D perhaps matching TRBD2 (6 bases). The V end was cut by 6 bases, the J end by 6 bases, with 12 bases between. The CDR3 is 12 amino acids. CDR3 loop: CASSQRGGEQYF. CDR3 nucleotides: TGTGCCAGCAGCCAAAGGGGAGGCGAGCAGTACTTC.

This chain links TRBV20-1 with TRBJ2-7, with D perhaps TRBD2 (5 bases). Looked up from germline, CDR1 is DFQATT and CDR2 is SNEGSKA (reference sequence). The CDR3 totals 15 residues. Trimming shortened V by 0 bases and J by 6 bases, and 18 bases separated the two germline ends. DNA for the CDR3: TGCAGTGCTAGAGATGGTGGGAGTTGGGGTTCCGAGCAGTACTTC. This sequence encodes CSARDGGSWGSEQYF.

This clonotype was detected only a few times. The chain couples TRBV7-9 to TRBJ1-2, with D unresolved. The V gene lost 5 bases and the J gene lost 4 bases, with 14 bases spanning the gap. CDR1 is SEHNR, CDR2 FQNEAQ, per germline (reference sequence). This CDR3 is 14 amino acids long. The CDR3 loop is CASSQAGIPYGYTF. The CDR3 DNA follows: TGTGCCAGCAGCCAGGCGGGGATCCCCTATGGCTACACCTTC.

This clonotype has a handful of counts. The rearrangement uses TRBV2 and TRBJ1-4; D is unclear. The CDR3 runs to 13 residues. Per the germline V gene, CDR1 is SNHLY and CDR2 is FYNNEI. V was shortened by 8 bases and J by 8 bases, with 15 bases between the two germline ends. The CDR3 DNA reads as TGTGCCAGCGGCGAGGGTTTAGAAGAAAAACTGTTTTTT. Translation gives CASGEGLEEKLFF.

The chain is built from TRBV4-3 and TRBJ2-6, with a possible D match to TRBD2 (6 bases). The CDR3 has 16 residues. The V gene lost 0 bases and the J gene lost 4 bases, with 10 bases spanning the gap. Germline CDR1 reads LGHNA; CDR2 reads YSLEER. Here the CDR3 reads CASSQDSGVGANVLTF. The CDR3 nucleotides read TGCGCCAGCAGCCAAGATAGCGGCGTGGGGGCCAACGTCCTGACTTTC.

This clonotype was recorded at least ten times. The chain joins TRBV19 to TRBJ2-4, with 10 nucleotides matching TRBD2. The ends lost 5 bases at V and 0 bases at J; junction bases unmatched: 4. Germline V CDR1 and CDR2: LNHDA, SQIVND (reference sequence). CDR3 length: 16 residues. The chain's CDR3 is CASSQPSGRAKNIQYF. The CDR3 nucleotides are TGTGCCAGTAGTCAACCTAGCGGGAGAGCCAAAAACATTCAGTACTTC.

On this clonotype: One junction end disagrees with the germline gene, perhaps due to a read error. The chain uses TRBV6-5 and TRBJ2-5; TRBD2 matches 9 bases. The CDR3 length is 14 residues. In germline, CDR1 is MNHEY, CDR2 SVGAGI. The CDR3 is CASSSNSRPQREDF. The DNA of the CDR3 is TGTGCCAGCAGTTCCAACTCCCGCCCCCAGCGGGAGGACTTC.

This clonotype appeared a few times. The V call is TRBV4-1, the J call TRBJ1-6; unclear D gene. Germline CDR1 and CDR2: MGHRA and YSYEKL. Trimming pared 0 bases from V and 13 bases from J, leaving 10 bases between. The CDR3 length is 13 residues. CDR3 amino acids: CASSQDGEAPLHF. CDR3 in DNA: TGCGCCAGCAGCCAAGATGGCGAGGCGCCCCTCCACTTT.

This clonotype was seen only a few times. The chain combines TRBV4-1 with TRBJ2-5; D uncertain. V lost 2 bases to trimming and J lost 0 bases, with 16 bases between them. This CDR3 is 17 amino acids long. Germline V lookup: CDR1 MGHRA, CDR2 YSYEKL. CDR3 protein: CASSQNTLKTDQETQYF. The CDR3 DNA sequence: TGCGCCAGCAGCCAAAATACTCTAAAAACAGACCAAGAGACCCAGTACTTC.

This clonotype was detected a few times. The chain uses TRBV14 and TRBJ2-7; 12 nucleotides line up with TRBD1. Germline loops: CDR1 SGHDN, CDR2 FVKESK. This CDR3 spans 18 amino acids. After removal of 3 bases from V and 0 bases from J, the junction contained 9 bases not matched to a gene. As DNA, the CDR3 is TGTGCCAGCAGCCACGGGACAGGGGGCGCCCAGCCCTCCTACGAGCAGTACTTC. Translated: CASSHGTGGAQPSYEQYF.

This clonotype was picked up a small number of times. The chain uses TRBV6-2 or TRBV6-3 and TRBJ2-3; TRBD2 is a possible D gene (5 bases). Trimming took 7 bases from V and 5 from J, leaving 13 bases between them. The germline V gene has CDR1 MNHEY and CDR2 SVGEGT. The CDR3 is 13 residues long. CDR3 protein: CASIKRVEDTQYF. DNA for the CDR3: TGTGCCAGCATCAAGAGGGTCGAAGATACGCAGTATTTT.

V usage is TRBV11-1 and J usage is TRBJ1-1; 9 nucleotides line up with TRBD1. There are 18 residues in the CDR3. Germline CDR1 reads SGHAT; CDR2 reads FQDESV (reference sequence). J gave up 0 bases and V 5 bases, and 13 bases lay outside the gene matches. The CDR3 coding sequence is TGTGCCAGCAGCCAAACCCCGGGGGACAGGGTGATGAACACTGAAGCTTTCTTT. Residues: CASSQTPGDRVMNTEAFF.

The chain combines TRBV6-2 or TRBV6-3 with TRBJ1-2; 9 bases map to TRBD1. CDR1 MNHEY and CDR2 SVGEGT come from the germline V gene. The CDR3 loop spans 17 amino acids. Trimming removed 6 bases from V and 1 base from J; junction bases left unmatched: 12. CDR3 residues: CASSKPGQGYNNYGYTF. The CDR3 DNA is TGTGCCAGCAGCAAACCGGGACAGGGCTACAATAACTATGGCTACACCTTC.

The CDR3 nucleotides are TGTGCCAGCAGCTTGGCCCCACGATGGGCGGGAGCGTCAGGCGAGCAGTACTTC. Translated: CASSLAPRWAGASGEQYF. V gene TRBV5-5 combines with J gene TRBJ2-7; 7 bases fit TRBD2. The CDR3 covers 18 residues. V was pared by 0 bases and J by 6 bases, with 18 bases of the junction left unmatched. In germline, CDR1 is SGHKS, CDR2 YYEKEE (reference sequence).

The rearrangement joins TRBV5-4 to TRBJ2-7; D gene unclear. V lost 4 bases and J 3 bases, leaving 8 bases between the germline ends. Germline V gene data show CDR1 as SGHNT and CDR2 as YYREEE (reference sequence). The CDR3 is 12 amino acids. For the CDR3, the DNA is TGTGCCAGCAGCGACGGAAACTACGAGCAGTACTTC. Amino acids: CASSDGNYEQYF.

This clonotype was counted between two and nine times. The chain carries TRBV20-1 and TRBJ2-7; the D gene is possibly TRBD1 (5 bases). The CDR3 contains 14 residues. V was cut by 6 bases and J by 1 base, with 16 bases left in between. Germline V lookup: CDR1 DFQATT, CDR2 SNEGSKA (reference sequence). This CDR3 is CSATRQTNSYEQYF. CDR3 DNA sequence: TGCAGTGCAACACGACAGACCAATTCCTACGAGCAGTACTTC.

The V gene is TRBV4-1, the J gene TRBJ2-3; D not resolved. Germline CDR1 is MGHRA and CDR2 is YSYEKL. The CDR3 is 16 residues long. The ends were cut back, 0 bases at V and 2 bases at J, with 12 bases in the middle. The CDR3 sequence: CASSQEESSLTDTQYF. For the CDR3, the DNA is TGCGCCAGCAGCCAAGAGGAATCCTCTCTCACAGATACGCAGTATTTT.